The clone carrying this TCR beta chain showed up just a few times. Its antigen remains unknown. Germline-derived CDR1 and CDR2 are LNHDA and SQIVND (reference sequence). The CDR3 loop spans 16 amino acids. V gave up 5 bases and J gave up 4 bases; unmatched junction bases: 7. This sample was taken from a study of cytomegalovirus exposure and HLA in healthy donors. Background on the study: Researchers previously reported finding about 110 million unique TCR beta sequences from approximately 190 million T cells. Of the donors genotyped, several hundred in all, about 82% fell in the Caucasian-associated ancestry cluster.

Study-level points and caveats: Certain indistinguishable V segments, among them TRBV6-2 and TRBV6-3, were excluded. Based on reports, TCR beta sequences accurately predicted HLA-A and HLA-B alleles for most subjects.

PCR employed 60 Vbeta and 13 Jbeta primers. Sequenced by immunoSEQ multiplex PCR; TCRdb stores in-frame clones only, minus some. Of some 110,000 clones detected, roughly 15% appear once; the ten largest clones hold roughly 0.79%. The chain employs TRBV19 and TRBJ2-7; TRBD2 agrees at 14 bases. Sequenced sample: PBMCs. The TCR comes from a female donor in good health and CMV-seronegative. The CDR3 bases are TGTGCCAGTAGTCATTGGGGGACTAGCGGGAGATACGAGCAGTACTTC. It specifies CASSHWGTSGRYEQYF.